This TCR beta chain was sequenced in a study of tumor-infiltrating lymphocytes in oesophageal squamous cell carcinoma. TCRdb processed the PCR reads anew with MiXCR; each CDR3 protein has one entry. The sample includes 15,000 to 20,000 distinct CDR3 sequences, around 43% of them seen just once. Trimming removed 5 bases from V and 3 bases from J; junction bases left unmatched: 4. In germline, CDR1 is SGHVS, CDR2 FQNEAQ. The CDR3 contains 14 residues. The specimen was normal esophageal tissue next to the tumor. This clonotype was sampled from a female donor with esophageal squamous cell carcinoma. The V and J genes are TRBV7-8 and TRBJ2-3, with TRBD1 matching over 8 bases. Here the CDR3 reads CASSTTGVTDTQYF. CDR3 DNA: TGTGCCAGCAGCACGACAGGGGTGACAGATACGCAGTATTTT.